These 6 T cell receptor beta chains came from one sample sequenced in a study of neurological immune-mediated disorders. TCRdb re-derived calls from the 5' RACE reads in MiXCR, one entry per CDR3 protein. The sample includes fewer than 75,000 distinct CDR3 sequences, about 4.9% of them seen just once. Specimen: PBMCs. The source of these receptors is a man aged 25 to 45 with multiple sclerosis.

This clonotype was counted ten times or more. The J gene is TRBJ1-2, the V gene TRBV5-1; D ambiguous. The CDR3 spans 14 residues. Trimming removed 5 bases at V and 1 base at J, with 12 bases between. Germline V gene data show CDR1 as SGHRS and CDR2 as YFSETQ. The CDR3 DNA is TGCGCCAGCAGAATGGACGGTATTAACTATGGCTACACCTTC. It codes for CASRMDGINYGYTF.

This clonotype occurred many times. V is TRBV6-6 and J is TRBJ1-1, with 9 bases aligning to TRBD1. The germline gives CDR1 MNHNY, CDR2 SVGAGI (reference sequence). Trimming at V came to 4 bases and at J to 1 base, leaving 7 bases not matched to a gene. This CDR3 comprises 16 residues. In DNA, the CDR3 is TGTGCCAGCAGTTCTTCCGGGACAGGGAGGAACACTGAAGCTTTCTTT. Translation: CASSSSGTGRNTEAFF.

This clonotype was detected many times. The chain has TRBV4-1 and TRBJ1-2; 12 bases match TRBD1. This CDR3 region has 17 residues. CDR1 is MGHRA and CDR2 is YSYEKL in the germline V gene. With V trimmed by 0 bases and J by 6 bases, 8 bases remained unmatched. The CDR3, as DNA: TGCGCCAGCAGCCAAGATTGGGACAGGGGGCGCCTGAATGGCTACACCTTC. This gives the protein CASSQDWDRGRLNGYTF.

This clonotype was counted ten times or more. J is TRBJ1-1 and V is TRBV7-7; D is uncertain. Germline CDR1 and CDR2: SSHAT and FNYEAQ (reference sequence). This CDR3 is built from 13 residues. Trimming removed 2 bases at V and 2 bases at J, with 6 bases between. The CDR3 is CASSLNSNTEAFF. The CDR3 nucleotides read TGTGCCAGCAGCTTAAACTCTAACACTGAAGCTTTCTTT. Supplemented by reference TRBV7-7 and TRBJ1-1, the full variable domain reads GAGVSQSPRYKVTKRGQDVTLRCDPISSHATLYWYQQALGQGPEFLTYFNYEAQPDKSGLPSDRFSAERPEGSISTLTIQRTEQRDSAMYRCASSLNSNTEAFFGQGTRLTVV.

This clonotype was recorded many times. The chain combines TRBV24-1 with TRBJ2-2; 16 bases match TRBD2. The CDR3 spans 19 residues. Losses at the gene ends were 4 bases for V and 6 bases for J; bases not matched to a gene: 10. CDR1 and CDR2 (germline): KGHDR, SFDVKD. In nucleotides, the CDR3 is TGTGCCACCAGTGACCCCGGGACTAGCGGGGGGGCCGCTCCCGGGGAGCTGTTTTTT. Amino acid sequence: CATSDPGTSGGAAPGELFF.

Concerning this clonotype itself: Compared with germline, one end of the junction differs, possibly owing to a read error. This rearrangement joins TRBV20-1 to TRBJ1-1; a possible D gene is TRBD1 (5 bases). CDR1 DFQATT and CDR2 SNEGSKA come from the germline V gene (reference sequence). The CDR3 runs to 12 residues. The CDR3 sequence is CSARAGDPPGAF. The CDR3 DNA reads as TGCAGTGCTAGAGCGGGGGACCCCCCTGGGGCGTTT.